This passage covers 17 T cell receptor beta chains from one sample sequenced in a study of cytomegalovirus exposure and HLA in healthy donors. The PCR contained 60 Vbeta and 13 Jbeta primers. Sequenced by immunoSEQ multiplex PCR; TCRdb stores in-frame clones only, minus some. The sample has around 150,000 clones, roughly 78% seen once. The sequenced material came from PBMCs. The source of these receptors is a man aged 35 to 55 in good health and CMV-seropositive.

V is TRBV5-4 and J is TRBJ2-3, with 7 positions matching TRBD2. This CDR3 has 14 amino acids. J lost 1 base, V lost 5 bases, and 4 bases had no gene match. Germline values: CDR1 SGHNT, CDR2 YYREEE (reference sequence). CDR3 coding DNA: TGTGCCAGCAGGACCAGCGGGGGCACAGATACGCAGTATTTT. Translation: CASRTSGGTDTQYF.

This chain links TRBV2 with TRBJ2-1, with TRBD2 identical over 9 bases. Trimming at V came to 8 bases and at J to 6 bases, leaving 11 bases not matched to a gene. Germline lookup yields CDR1 SNHLY and CDR2 FYNNEI. The CDR3 has 15 amino acids. This CDR3 reads CASVPTSGEFNEQFF. The CDR3 DNA reads TGTGCCAGCGTACCGACTAGCGGAGAGTTCAATGAGCAGTTCTTC.

The chain couples TRBV15 to TRBJ1-3; D gene ambiguous. The germline V gene encodes CDR1 LNHNV and CDR2 YYDKDF (reference sequence). The CDR3 has 15 amino acids. V lost 0 bases, J lost 2 bases, and 8 bases lay in between. This CDR3 is CATSRDGQAGNTIYF. As DNA, the CDR3 is TGTGCCACCAGCAGAGATGGCCAGGCTGGAAACACCATATATTTT.

The chain links TRBV5-4 to TRBJ1-4; maybe TRBD1 (6 bases). Germline CDR1 reads SGHNT; CDR2 reads YYREEE (reference sequence). V dropped 4 bases and J dropped 8 bases, with 18 bases sitting between them. The CDR3 loop spans 15 amino acids. CDR3 sequence: CASSPQGGGSEKLFF. The CDR3 DNA follows: TGTGCCAGCAGCCCCCAGGGAGGGGGAAGCGAAAAACTGTTTTTT.

CDR3 protein: CASSIAAGLGEQYF. CDR3 bases: TGTGCCAGTAGTATAGCGGCGGGCTTGGGCGAGCAGTACTTC. V is TRBV19 and J is TRBJ2-7; weak D call: TRBD2 (5 bases). V gave up 1 base and J gave up 6 bases, with 13 bases separating them. This CDR3 contains 14 residues. Germline lookup yields CDR1 LNHDA and CDR2 SQIVND (reference sequence).

As to this clone: Sequence at one end of the junction differs from germline and may be a read error. The chain is built from TRBV7-7 and TRBJ2-1; D might be TRBD1 (7 bases). This CDR3 region has 14 residues. Per the germline V gene, CDR1 is SSHAT and CDR2 is FNYEAQ (reference sequence). CDR3 sequence: CASSQYRGGNEQFF. The CDR3 bases are TGTGCTAGCAGCCAGTACAGGGGAGGCAATGAGCAGTTCTTC. Full variable domain (missing parts from reference TRBV7-7 and TRBJ2-1): GAGVSQSPRYKVTKRGQDVTLRCDPISSHATLYWYQQALGQGPEFLTYFNYEAQPDKSGLPSDRFSAERPEGSISTLTIQRTEQRDSAMYRCASSQYRGGNEQFFGPGTRLTVL.

Notes on this clone: In the same sample, other DNA sequences code for this CDR3. This sequence joins TRBV30 and TRBJ2-3; a possible D gene is TRBD2 (6 bases). Germline values: CDR1 GTSNPN, CDR2 SVGIG (reference sequence). This CDR3 comprises 12 residues. Trimming removed 2 bases at V and 5 bases at J, with 8 bases between. The CDR3 nucleotides are TGTGCCTGGAGTCGCGGGGTAGATACGCAGTATTTT. Protein sequence: CAWSRGVDTQYF.

The V call is TRBV30, the J call TRBJ1-2, with 8 bases aligning to TRBD1. This CDR3 is built from 13 residues. The germline gives CDR1 GTSNPN, CDR2 SVGIG (reference sequence). The J segment lost 8 bases and the V segment lost 2 bases, leaving 7 bases of the junction unmatched. The CDR3 DNA reads as TGTGCCTGGAGTCCCAGGACAGGGATCGGCTACACCTTC. Translating it yields CAWSPRTGIGYTF.

V usage is TRBV5-4 and J usage is TRBJ2-1; 7 bases are shared with TRBD1. The CDR3 contains 13 residues. Germline assignment: CDR1 SGHNT and CDR2 YYREEE (reference sequence). V was clipped by 2 bases and J by 7 bases; unmatched bases: 3. The CDR3 loop is CASSFPRGNEQFF. The CDR3 DNA reads TGTGCCAGCAGCTTCCCCAGGGGGAATGAGCAGTTCTTC.

Only a few counts were recorded for this clone. The chain carries TRBV6-1 and TRBJ1-5; tentative D call: TRBD1 (6 bases). Between the trimmed V and J ends, which lost 8 bases and 3 bases, there was a span of 14 bases. CDR3 size: 14 residues. In germline, CDR1 is MNHNS, CDR2 SASEGT. CDR3 amino acids: CASSEGTSNQPQHF. The CDR3 region has the DNA TGTGCCAGCTCTGAGGGGACATCCAATCAGCCCCAGCATTTT.

This chain connects TRBV7-9 to TRBJ2-7; TRBD2 is a possible D gene (5 bases). Germline CDR1 and CDR2: SEHNR and FQNEAQ (reference sequence). V lost 5 bases to trimming and J lost 1 base, with 15 bases between them. The CDR3 has 15 residues. As DNA, the CDR3 is TGTGCCAGCAGCCCATGGGTGGGAGCTTCCTACGAGCAGTACTTC. Protein product: CASSPWVGASYEQYF. Complete variable domain (other parts from reference TRBV7-9 and TRBJ2-7): DTGVSQNPRHKITKRGQNVTFRCDPISEHNRLYWYRQTLGQGPEFLTYFQNEAQLEKSRLLSDRFSAERPKGSFSTLEIQRTEQGDSAMYLCASSPWVGASYEQYFGPGTRLTVT.

This clone has only a few counts. This chain joins TRBV7-2 and TRBJ2-7, with D possibly being TRBD1 (5 bases). V was clipped by 3 bases and J by 7 bases, with 13 bases between them. Per the germline V gene, CDR1 is SGHTA and CDR2 is FQGNSA. The CDR3 has 13 amino acids. This CDR3 is CASSFDQGREQYF. The CDR3, as DNA: TGTGCCAGCAGCTTCGACCAGGGCCGGGAGCAGTACTTC.

This sequence joins TRBV6-6 and TRBJ2-2; 10 bases fit TRBD2. J gave up 1 base and V 6 bases, and 5 bases lay outside the gene matches. This CDR3 region has 16 residues. Germline lookup yields CDR1 MNHNY and CDR2 SVGAGI (reference sequence). CDR3 amino acids: CASSNGLAENTGELFF. CDR3 coding DNA: TGTGCCAGCAGCAATGGACTAGCGGAGAACACCGGGGAGCTGTTTTTT.

This clone was detected only once. The chain recombines TRBV29-1 with TRBJ1-1; 8 bases map to TRBD1. With 5 bases clipped from V and 0 bases from J, the junction kept 2 bases outside the gene matches. Germline loops: CDR1 SQVTM, CDR2 ANQGSEA. This CDR3 comprises 13 residues. In nucleotides, the CDR3 is TGCAGCGTTCACAGGGGGATGAACACTGAAGCTTTCTTT. Its translation is CSVHRGMNTEAFF.

The CDR3 protein is CASSTITGGSYGYTF. The CDR3 DNA sequence: TGCGCCAGCAGCACCATTACAGGGGGAAGCTATGGCTACACCTTC. The rearrangement links TRBV5-1 to TRBJ1-2; the match to TRBD1 covers 8 bases. Trimming took 4 bases from V and 4 from J; bases not matched to a gene: 9. Germline V gene lookup returns CDR1 SGHRS and CDR2 YFSETQ. This CDR3 is 15 amino acids long.

This clone was found a few times. The gene calls are TRBV7-2 and TRBJ2-5, with D unclear. The CDR3 has 13 amino acids. V lost 3 bases and J lost 5, with 10 bases in between. CDR1 and CDR2 from the germline V gene are SGHTA and FQGNSA. For the CDR3, the DNA is TGTGCCAGCAGCTTGGTAGTAATGGAGACCCAGTACTTC. This sequence encodes CASSLVVMETQYF.

As DNA, the CDR3 is TGTGCCAGTAGTATCCAGCGGGGGGTCACAGATACGCAGTATTTT. It codes for CASSIQRGVTDTQYF. The V and J genes are TRBV19 and TRBJ2-3, with 9 bases fitting TRBD2. The CDR3 covers 15 residues. The junction had 3 bases not matched to a gene; V was cut back by 3 bases and J by 2 bases. CDR1 is LNHDA, CDR2 SQIVND, per germline (reference sequence).